This T cell receptor beta chain is drawn from a study of CD8 T cells in ankylosing spondylitis. Findings of the study overall: Disease-linked clones, CD8+, were relatively rare in peripheral blood. Reports say disease-linked clones showed up significantly more in matched ankylosing spondylitis synovial fluid. A TCR beta motif made of several highly homologous variants seemed typical of ankylosing spondylitis blood. Reactive arthritis synovial fluid and blood previously showed some of these motif variants.

Making use of molecular barcodes, quantitative 5'-RACE generated TCR beta libraries. From the 5' RACE reads, TCRdb called clonotypes with MiXCR, one entry per CDR3 protein. The profile covers about 800,000 distinct CDR3 sequences, with 12% appearing a single time and approximately 0.51% taken by the ten largest. The sample holds a few counts of this clonotype. Its antigen remains unknown. CDR1 and CDR2 from the germline V gene are MNHEY and SMNVEV (reference sequence). Between the trimmed V and J ends, which lost 6 bases and 4 bases, there was a span of 15 bases. There are 14 residues in the CDR3. The sequencing sample was made of blood, either unsorted or a sorted T cell fraction (not recorded which). This receptor was taken from a male donor with ankylosing spondylitis. The chain uses TRBV27 and TRBJ1-2; D is perhaps TRBD1 (5 bases). CDR3 in DNA: TGTGCCAGCAGCCGGGACGGGGAGTCCTATGGCTACACCTTC. Translating it yields CASSRDGESYGYTF.